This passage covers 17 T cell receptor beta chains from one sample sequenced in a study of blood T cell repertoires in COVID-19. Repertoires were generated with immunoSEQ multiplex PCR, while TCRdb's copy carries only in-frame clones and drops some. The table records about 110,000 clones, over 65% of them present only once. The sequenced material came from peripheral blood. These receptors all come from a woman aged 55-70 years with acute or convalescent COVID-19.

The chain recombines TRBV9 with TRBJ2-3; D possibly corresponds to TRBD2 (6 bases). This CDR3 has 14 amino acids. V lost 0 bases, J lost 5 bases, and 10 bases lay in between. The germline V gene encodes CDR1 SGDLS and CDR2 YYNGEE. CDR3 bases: TGTGCCAGCAGCGTAGCGGGAGCTGGAGATACGCAGTATTTT. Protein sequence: CASSVAGAGDTQYF.

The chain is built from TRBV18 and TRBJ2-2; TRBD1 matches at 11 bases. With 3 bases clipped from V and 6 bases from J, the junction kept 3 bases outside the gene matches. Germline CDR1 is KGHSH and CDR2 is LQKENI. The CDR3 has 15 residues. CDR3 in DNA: TGTGCCAGCTCACCCCCGGGACAGGGGGCCGGGGAGCTGTTTTTT. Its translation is CASSPPGQGAGELFF.

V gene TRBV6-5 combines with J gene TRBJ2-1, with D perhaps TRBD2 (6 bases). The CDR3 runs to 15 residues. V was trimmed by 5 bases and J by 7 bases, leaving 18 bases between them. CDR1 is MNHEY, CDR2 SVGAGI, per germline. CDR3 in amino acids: CASSTPGVWGNEQFF. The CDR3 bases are TGTGCCAGCAGTACCCCGGGAGTATGGGGGAATGAGCAGTTCTTC.

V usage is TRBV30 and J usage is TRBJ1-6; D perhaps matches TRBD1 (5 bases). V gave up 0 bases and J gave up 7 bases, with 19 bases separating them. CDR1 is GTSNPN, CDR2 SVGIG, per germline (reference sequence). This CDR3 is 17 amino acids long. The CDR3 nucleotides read TGTGCCTGGAGTGTACTACCCGACCGGACAAAAAATTCACCCCTCCACTTT. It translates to CAWSVLPDRTKNSPLHF. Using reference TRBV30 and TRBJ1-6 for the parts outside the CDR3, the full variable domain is SQTIHQWPATLVQPVGSPLSLECTVEGTSNPNLYWYRQAAGRGLQLLFYSVGIGQISSEVPQNLSASRPQDRQFILSSKKLLLSDSGFYLCAWSVLPDRTKNSPLHFGNGTRLTVT.

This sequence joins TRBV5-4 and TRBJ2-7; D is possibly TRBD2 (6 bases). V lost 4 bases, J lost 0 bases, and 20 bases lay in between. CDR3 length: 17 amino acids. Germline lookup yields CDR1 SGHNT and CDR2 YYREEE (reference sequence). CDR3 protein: CASSERPAGRGSYEQYF. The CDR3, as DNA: TGTGCCAGCAGCGAACGCCCCGCCGGGAGAGGCTCCTACGAGCAGTACTTC.

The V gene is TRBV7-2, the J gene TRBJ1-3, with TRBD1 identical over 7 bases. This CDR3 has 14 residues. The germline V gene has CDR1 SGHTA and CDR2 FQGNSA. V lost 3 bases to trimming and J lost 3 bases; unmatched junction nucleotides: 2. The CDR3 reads CASSFQGGGNTIYF. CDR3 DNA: TGTGCCAGCAGCTTCCAGGGGGGTGGAAACACCATATATTTT.

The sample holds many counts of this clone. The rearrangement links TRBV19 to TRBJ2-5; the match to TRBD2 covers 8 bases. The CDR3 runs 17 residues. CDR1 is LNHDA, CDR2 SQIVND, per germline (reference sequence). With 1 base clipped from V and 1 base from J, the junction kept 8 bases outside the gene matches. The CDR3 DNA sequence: TGTGCCAGTAGTATAGGCGGACTAGCACCCCTCCAAGAGACCCAGTACTTC. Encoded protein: CASSIGGLAPLQETQYF.

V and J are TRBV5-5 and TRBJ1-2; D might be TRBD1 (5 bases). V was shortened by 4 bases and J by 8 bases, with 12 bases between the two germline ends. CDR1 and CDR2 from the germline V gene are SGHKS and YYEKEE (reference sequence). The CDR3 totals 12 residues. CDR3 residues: CASSPGLGGYTF. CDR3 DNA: TGTGCCAGCAGCCCAGGGCTAGGCGGCTACACCTTC.

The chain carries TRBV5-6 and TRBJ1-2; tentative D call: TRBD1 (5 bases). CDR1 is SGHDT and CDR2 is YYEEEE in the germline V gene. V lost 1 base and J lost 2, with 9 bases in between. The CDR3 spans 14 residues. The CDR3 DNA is TGTGCCAGCAGCTTGCCAGGGCGGAACTATGGCTACACCTTC. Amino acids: CASSLPGRNYGYTF.

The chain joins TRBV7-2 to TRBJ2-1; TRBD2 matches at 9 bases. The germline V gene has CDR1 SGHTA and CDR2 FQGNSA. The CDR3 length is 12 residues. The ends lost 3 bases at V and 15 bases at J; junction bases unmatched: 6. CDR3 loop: CASSFDSREGFF. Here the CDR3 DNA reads TGTGCCAGCAGCTTCGATTCGCGGGAGGGGTTCTTC.

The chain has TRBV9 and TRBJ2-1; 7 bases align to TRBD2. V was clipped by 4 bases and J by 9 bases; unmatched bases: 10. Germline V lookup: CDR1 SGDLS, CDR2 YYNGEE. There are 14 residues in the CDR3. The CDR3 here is CASSPRSGMAEQFF. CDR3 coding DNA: TGTGCCAGCAGCCCCCGGAGCGGGATGGCTGAGCAGTTCTTC.

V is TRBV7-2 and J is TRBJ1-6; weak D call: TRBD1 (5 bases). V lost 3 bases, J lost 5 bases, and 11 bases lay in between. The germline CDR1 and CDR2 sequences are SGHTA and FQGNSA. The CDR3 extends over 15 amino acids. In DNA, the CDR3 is TGTGCCAGCAGCTTGGCGCAGGGTAATAATTCACCCCTCCACTTT. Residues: CASSLAQGNNSPLHF.

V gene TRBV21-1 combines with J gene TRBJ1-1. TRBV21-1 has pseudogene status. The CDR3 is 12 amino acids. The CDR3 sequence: CASSPTGSEAFF. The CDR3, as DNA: TGTGCCAGCAGCCCCACGGGTTCTGAAGCTTTCTTT.

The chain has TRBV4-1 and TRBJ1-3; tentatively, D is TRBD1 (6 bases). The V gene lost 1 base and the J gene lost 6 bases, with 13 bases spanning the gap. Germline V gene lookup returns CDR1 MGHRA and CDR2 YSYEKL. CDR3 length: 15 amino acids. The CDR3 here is CASSQGQALANTIYF. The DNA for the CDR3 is TGCGCCAGCAGCCAAGGACAGGCTTTAGCAAACACCATATATTTT.

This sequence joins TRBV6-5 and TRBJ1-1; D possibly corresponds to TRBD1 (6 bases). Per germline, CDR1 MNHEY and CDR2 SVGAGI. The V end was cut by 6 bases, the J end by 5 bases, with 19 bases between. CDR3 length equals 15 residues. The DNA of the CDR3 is TGTGCCAGCAGACCCCCTAGTAGGGGGGGAACTGAAGCTTTCTTT. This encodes CASRPPSRGGTEAFF.

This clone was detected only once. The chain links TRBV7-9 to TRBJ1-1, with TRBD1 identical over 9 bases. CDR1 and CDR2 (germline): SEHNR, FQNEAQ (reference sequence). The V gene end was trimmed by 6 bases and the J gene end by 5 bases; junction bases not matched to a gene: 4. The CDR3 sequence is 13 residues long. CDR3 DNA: TGTGCCAGCAGTCGGGACAGGGCGACTGAAGCTTTCTTT. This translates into CASSRDRATEAFF.

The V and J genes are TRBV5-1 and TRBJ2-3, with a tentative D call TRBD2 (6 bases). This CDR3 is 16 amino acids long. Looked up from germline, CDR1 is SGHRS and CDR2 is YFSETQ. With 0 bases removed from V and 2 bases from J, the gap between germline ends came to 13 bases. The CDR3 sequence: CASSLVRDFSTDTQYF. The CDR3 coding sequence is TGCGCCAGCAGCTTGGTCCGGGACTTTTCCACAGATACGCAGTATTTT.